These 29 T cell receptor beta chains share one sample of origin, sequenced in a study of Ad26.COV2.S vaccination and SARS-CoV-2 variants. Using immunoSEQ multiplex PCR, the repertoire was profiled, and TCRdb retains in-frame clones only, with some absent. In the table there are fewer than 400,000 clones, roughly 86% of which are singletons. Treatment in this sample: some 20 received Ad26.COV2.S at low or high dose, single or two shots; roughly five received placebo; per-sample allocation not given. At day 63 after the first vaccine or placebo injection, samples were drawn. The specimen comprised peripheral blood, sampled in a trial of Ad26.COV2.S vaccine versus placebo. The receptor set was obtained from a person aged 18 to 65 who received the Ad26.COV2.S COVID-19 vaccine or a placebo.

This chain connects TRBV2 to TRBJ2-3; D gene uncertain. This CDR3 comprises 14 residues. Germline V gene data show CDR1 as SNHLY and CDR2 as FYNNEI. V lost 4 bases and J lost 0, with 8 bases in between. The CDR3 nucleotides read TGTGCCAGCAGTGCAGGCAGCAGCACAGATACGCAGTATTTT. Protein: CASSAGSSTDTQYF.

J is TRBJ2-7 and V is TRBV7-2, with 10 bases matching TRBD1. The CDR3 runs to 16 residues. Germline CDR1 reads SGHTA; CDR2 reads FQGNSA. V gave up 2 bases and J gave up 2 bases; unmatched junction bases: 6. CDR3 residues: CASSLWVGTGAYEQYF. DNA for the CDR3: TGTGCCAGCAGCTTATGGGTAGGGACAGGGGCCTACGAGCAGTACTTC.

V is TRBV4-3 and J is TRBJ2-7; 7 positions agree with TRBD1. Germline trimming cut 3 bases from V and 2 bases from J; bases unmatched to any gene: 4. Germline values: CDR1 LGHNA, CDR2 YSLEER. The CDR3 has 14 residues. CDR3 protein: CASSQETGPYEQYF. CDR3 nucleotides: TGCGCCAGCAGCCAGGAGACAGGGCCCTACGAGCAGTACTTC.

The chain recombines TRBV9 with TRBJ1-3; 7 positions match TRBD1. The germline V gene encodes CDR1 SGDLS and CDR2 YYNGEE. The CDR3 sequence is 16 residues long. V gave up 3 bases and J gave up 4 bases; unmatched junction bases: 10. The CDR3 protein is CASSGQGGGKGNTIYF. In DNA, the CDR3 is TGTGCCAGCAGCGGACAGGGAGGGGGAAAGGGAAACACCATATATTTT.

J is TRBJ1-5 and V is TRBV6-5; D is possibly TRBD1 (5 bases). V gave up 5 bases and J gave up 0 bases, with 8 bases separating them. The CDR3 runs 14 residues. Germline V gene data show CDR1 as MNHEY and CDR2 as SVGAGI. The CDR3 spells CASSQGISNQPQHF. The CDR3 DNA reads TGTGCCAGCAGTCAGGGAATTAGCAATCAGCCCCAGCATTTT.

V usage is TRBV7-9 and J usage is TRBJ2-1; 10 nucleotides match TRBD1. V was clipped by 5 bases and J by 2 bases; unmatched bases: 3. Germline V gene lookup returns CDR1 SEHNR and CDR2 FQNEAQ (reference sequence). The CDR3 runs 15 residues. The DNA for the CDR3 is TGTGCCAGCAGCACGGGACAGGGGACCTACAATGAGCAGTTCTTC. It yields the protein CASSTGQGTYNEQFF. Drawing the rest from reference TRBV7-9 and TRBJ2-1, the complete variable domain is DTGVSQNPRHKITKRGQNVTFRCDPISEHNRLYWYRQTLGQGPEFLTYFQNEAQLEKSRLLSDRFSAERPKGSFSTLEIQRTEQGDSAMYLCASSTGQGTYNEQFFGPGTRLTVL.

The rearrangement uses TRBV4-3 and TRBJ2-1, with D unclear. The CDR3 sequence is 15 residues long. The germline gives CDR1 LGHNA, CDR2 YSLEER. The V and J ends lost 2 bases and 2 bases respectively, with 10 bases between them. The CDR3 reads CASSQTYNAYNEQFF. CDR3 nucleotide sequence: TGCGCCAGCAGCCAAACCTACAATGCCTACAATGAGCAGTTCTTC.

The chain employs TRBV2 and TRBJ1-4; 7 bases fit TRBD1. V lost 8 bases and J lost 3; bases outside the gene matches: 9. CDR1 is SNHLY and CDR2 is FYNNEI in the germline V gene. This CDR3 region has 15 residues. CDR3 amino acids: CASGGQRLANEKLFF. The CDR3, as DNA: TGTGCCAGCGGGGGACAGCGACTTGCTAATGAAAAACTGTTTTTT.

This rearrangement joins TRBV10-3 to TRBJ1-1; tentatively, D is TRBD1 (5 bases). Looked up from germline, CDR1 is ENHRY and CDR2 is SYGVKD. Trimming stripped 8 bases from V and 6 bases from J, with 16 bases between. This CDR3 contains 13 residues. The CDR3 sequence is CAISVDGASEAFF. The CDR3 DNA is TGTGCCATCTCGGTAGACGGGGCATCTGAAGCTTTCTTT.

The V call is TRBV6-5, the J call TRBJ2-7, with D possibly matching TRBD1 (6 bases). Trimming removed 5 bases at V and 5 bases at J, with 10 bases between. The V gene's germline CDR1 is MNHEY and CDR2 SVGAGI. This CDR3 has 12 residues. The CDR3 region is CASSNRVDEQYF. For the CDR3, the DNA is TGTGCCAGCAGTAACAGGGTCGACGAGCAGTACTTC.

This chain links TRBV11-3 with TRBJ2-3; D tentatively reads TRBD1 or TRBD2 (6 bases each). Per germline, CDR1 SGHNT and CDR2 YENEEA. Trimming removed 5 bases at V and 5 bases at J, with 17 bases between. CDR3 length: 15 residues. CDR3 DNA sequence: TGTGCCAGCAGCCCAGGGGATGGGCGGGGAGATACGCAGTATTTT. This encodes CASSPGDGRGDTQYF.

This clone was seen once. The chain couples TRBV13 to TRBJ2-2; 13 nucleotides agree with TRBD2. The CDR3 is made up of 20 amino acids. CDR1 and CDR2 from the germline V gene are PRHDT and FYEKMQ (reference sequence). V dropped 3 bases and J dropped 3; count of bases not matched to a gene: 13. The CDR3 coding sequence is TGTGCCAGCAGCTTCTATAACTTACTAGCGGGGGGGCCGGACACCGGGGAGCTGTTTTTT. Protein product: CASSFYNLLAGGPDTGELFF. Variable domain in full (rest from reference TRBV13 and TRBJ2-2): AAGVIQSPRHLIKEKRETATLKCYPIPRHDTVYWYQQGPGQDPQFLISFYEKMQSDKGSIPDRFSAQQFSDYHSELNMSSLELGDSALYFCASSFYNLLAGGPDTGELFFGEGSRLTVL.

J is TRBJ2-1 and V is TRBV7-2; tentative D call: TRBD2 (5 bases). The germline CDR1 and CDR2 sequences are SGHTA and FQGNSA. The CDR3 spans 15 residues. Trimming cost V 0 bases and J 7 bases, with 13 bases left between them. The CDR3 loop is CASSLAGGGNNEQFF. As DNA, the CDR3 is TGTGCCAGCAGCTTAGCTGGTGGAGGAAATAATGAGCAGTTCTTC.

CDR3 in amino acids: CASSEHPGGYEAFF. CDR3 coding DNA: TGTGCCAGCAGCGAACACCCGGGGGGGTATGAAGCTTTCTTT. The rearrangement links TRBV9 to TRBJ1-1, with a tentative D call TRBD1 (5 bases). The germline V and J ends were trimmed by 3 bases and 7 bases, with 16 bases remaining between them. Germline V lookup: CDR1 SGDLS, CDR2 YYNGEE. The CDR3 covers 14 residues.

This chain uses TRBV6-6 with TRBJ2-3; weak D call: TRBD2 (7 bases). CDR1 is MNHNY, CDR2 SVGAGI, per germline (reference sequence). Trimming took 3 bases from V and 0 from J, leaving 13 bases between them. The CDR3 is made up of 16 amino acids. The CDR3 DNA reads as TGTGCCAGCAGTTATCGGGGGGCTGAAAGCACAGATACGCAGTATTTT. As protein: CASSYRGAESTDTQYF.

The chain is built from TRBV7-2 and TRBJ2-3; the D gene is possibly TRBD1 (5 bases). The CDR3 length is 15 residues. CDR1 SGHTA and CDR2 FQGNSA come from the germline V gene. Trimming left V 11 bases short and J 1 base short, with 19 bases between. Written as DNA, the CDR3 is TGTGCCTCAACAACTGGGTCCAGGGGCACAGATACGCAGTATTTT. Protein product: CASTTGSRGTDTQYF.

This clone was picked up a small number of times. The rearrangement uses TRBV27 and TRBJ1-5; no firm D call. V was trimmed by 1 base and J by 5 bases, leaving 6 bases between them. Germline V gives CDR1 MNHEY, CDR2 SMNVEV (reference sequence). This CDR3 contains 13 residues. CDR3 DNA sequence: TGTGCCAGCAGTTTATGGATCGATCAGCCCCAGCATTTT. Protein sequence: CASSLWIDQPQHF.

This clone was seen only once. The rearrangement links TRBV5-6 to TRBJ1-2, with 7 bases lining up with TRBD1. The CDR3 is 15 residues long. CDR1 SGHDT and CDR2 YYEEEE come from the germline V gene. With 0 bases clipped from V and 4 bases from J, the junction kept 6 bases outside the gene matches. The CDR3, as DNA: TGTGCCAGCAGCTTGGGTCCCGGACAGGCCTATGGCTACACCTTC. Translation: CASSLGPGQAYGYTF.

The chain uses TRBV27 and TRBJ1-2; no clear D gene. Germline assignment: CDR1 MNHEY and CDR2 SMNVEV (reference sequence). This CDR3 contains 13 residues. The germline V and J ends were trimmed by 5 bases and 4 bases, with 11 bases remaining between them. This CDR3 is CASSPPGSYGYTF. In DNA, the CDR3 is TGTGCCAGCAGTCCCCCGGGAAGCTATGGCTACACCTTC.

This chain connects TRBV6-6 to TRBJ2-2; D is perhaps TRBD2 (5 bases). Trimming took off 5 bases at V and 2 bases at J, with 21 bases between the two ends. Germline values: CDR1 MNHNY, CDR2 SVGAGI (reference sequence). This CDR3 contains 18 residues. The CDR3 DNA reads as TGTGCCAGCAGTCGCCTGAGGGTGAGGGCCCCTAACACCGGGGAGCTGTTTTTT. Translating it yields CASSRLRVRAPNTGELFF.

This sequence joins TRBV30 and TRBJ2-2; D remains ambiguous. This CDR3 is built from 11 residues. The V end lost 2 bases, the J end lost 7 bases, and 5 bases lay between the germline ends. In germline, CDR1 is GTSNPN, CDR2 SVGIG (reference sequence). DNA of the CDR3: TGTGCCTGGAGTAGTTACGGGGAGCTGTTTTTT. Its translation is CAWSSYGELFF.

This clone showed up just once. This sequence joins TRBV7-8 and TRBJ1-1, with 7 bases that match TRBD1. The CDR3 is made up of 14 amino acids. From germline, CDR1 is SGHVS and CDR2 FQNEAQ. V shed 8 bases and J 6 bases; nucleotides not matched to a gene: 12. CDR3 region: CASSSVGQFAEAFF. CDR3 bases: TGTGCCAGCTCGAGTGTGGGACAGTTCGCTGAAGCTTTCTTT.

This chain's CDR3 is CASTSRDGGGNTIYF. The CDR3 bases are TGTGCCAGCACGTCAAGGGACGGCGGCGGAAACACCATATATTTT. The chain links TRBV3-1 (or the pseudogene TRBV3-2) to TRBJ1-3, with D possibly TRBD1 on 5 matching bases. V lost 7 bases to trimming and J lost 4 bases, with 17 bases between them. Germline V lookup: CDR1 LGHDT, CDR2 YNNKEL (reference sequence). The CDR3 extends over 15 amino acids.

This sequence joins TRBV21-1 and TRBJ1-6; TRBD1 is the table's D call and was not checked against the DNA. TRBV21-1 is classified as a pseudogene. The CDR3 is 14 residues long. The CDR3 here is CASSRWGANSPLHF. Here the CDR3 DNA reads TGTGCCAGCAGCAGGTGGGGCGCTAATTCACCCCTCCACTTT.

CDR3 residues: CSVVTGAGGTAFF. CDR3 bases: TGCAGCGTTGTAACAGGGGCAGGGGGTACAGCTTTCTTT. The chain is built from TRBV29-1 and TRBJ1-1; 7 nucleotides match TRBD1. V dropped 4 bases and J dropped 10; count of bases not matched to a gene: 12. The CDR3 is 13 amino acids. The germline V gene encodes CDR1 SQVTM and CDR2 ANQGSEA.

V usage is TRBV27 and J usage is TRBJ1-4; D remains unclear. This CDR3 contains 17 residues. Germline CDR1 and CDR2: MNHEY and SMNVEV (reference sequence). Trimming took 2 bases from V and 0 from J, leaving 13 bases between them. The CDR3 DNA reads TGTGCCAGCAGTTTAGCTGGCGGGCGCCCAACTAATGAAAAACTGTTTTTT. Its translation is CASSLAGGRPTNEKLFF.

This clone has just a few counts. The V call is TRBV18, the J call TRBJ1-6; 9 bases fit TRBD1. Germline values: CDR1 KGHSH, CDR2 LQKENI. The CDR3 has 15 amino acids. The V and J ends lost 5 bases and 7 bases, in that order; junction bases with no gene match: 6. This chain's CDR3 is CASSAGQGRNSPLHF. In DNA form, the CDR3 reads TGTGCCAGCTCAGCGGGACAGGGACGAAATTCACCCCTCCACTTT.

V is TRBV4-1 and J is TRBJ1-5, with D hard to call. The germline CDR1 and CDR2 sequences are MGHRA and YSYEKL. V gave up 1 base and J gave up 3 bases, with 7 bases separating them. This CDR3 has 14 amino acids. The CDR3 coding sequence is TGCGCCAGCAGCCAAGGGCAGTCCAATCAGCCCCAGCATTTT. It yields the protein CASSQGQSNQPQHF.

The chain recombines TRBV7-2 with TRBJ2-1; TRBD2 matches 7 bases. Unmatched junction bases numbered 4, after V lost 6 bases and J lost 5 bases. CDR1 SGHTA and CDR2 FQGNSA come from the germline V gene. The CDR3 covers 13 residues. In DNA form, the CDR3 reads TGTGCCAGCAGGTACGGGGGGAACAATGAGCAGTTCTTC. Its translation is CASRYGGNNEQFF.